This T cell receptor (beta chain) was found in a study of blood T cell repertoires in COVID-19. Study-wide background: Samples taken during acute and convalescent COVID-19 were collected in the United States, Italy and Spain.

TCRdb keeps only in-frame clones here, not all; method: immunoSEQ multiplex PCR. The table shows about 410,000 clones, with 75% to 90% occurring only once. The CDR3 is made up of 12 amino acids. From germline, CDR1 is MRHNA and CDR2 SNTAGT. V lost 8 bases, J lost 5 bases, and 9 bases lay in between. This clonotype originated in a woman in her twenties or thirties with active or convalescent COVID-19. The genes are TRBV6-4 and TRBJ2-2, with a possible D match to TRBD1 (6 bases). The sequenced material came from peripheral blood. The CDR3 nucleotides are TGTGCCAGCGCGACAGGAACCGGGGAGCTGTTTTTT. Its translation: CASATGTGELFF.